The entry below describes one T cell receptor beta chain. Its specificity is unknown. With 4 bases clipped from V and 8 bases from J, the junction kept 12 bases outside the gene matches. The CDR3 consists of 15 residues. Per the germline V gene, CDR1 is SGDLS and CDR2 is YYNGEE. These data come from a study of human T cells and chemical hapten exposure. Study summary: Slight differences in pooled library volume were the main source of varying TCR yields across samples. Overall study results and limits: TCRs above 1 in 1000 frequency did not change with DPC sensitization.

It was the library that attached unique molecular identifiers to individual cDNA molecules. Original data processing: TCR counts had a median of about 92,000 per sample and spanned roughly 20,000 to 750,000. MiXCR, run by TCRdb on the 5' RACE reads, gives a single entry per CDR3 protein. The V and J calls reflect TCRdb's pipeline rather than the authors' work. This sample carries under 150,000 distinct CDR3 sequences, approximately 20% of them seen once, and the ten largest clones take around 2.7%. Blood, whole and unfractionated, served as the source for total RNA extraction. This sequence was found in a human donor in good health. V usage is TRBV9 and J usage is TRBJ2-1; 7 bases are shared with TRBD2. CDR3 protein: CASSYRSGMGYEQFF. CDR3 nucleotide sequence: TGTGCCAGCAGCTACAGGAGCGGGATGGGGTATGAGCAGTTCTTC.